These T cell receptor beta chains were read from a single sample in a study of shared clonotypes between healthy human individuals. Assay used: immunoSEQ multiplex PCR; TCRdb lists only in-frame clones, some missing. The table includes about 2.3 million clones, more than 85% detected once. Sequencing used naive CD4+ T cells from PBMCs. These receptors were obtained from a man aged 18 to 29 in good health. Some clones in this sample may be carry-over from other donors' samples. The CDR3 runs from the conserved cysteine through the conserved F or W. Some rows have no size entry. The others give once, few or many, or a class for an expanded clone.

TRBV6-6	NA	CAIGGTSETGELFF
TRBV30	once	CAWRPGQIYNSPLHF
TRBV19	NA	CASSIAASGSGEQYF
TRBV6-5	NA	CASSSTRTGVNTEAFF
TRBV7-2	NA	CASSLDEGNQPQHF
TRBV28	NA	CASSFGLEAFF
TRBV5-1	NA	CASSLSQGSYGYTF
TRBV25-1	NA	CASSHNEYRGNQPQHF
TRBV28	few	CASSARTSGRGEQYF
TRBV28	NA	CASSLTGRAYEQYF
TRBV10-2	NA	CASSEEGMDGYTF
TRBV7-2	NA	CASRAQGLSGNTIYF
TRBV28	NA	CASTPSKWGQGHNQPQHF
TRBV27	NA	CASSPGDRGLEKLFF
TRBV29-1	few	CSVDPAFF
TRBV7-2	NA	CASSLLGGTEAFF
TRBV27	NA	CASSPIWSGGYTF
TRBV27	NA	CASRDRIATNEKLFF
TRBV21-1	NA	CASSRPGQGLNTEAFF
TRBV18	NA	CASSPGTSGVGTDTQYF
TRBV11-2	once	CASSQSWGSGPTGELFF
TRBV5-6	once	CASSRLGTQVAKNIQYF
TRBV15	NA	CATSRPVAGGLYEQYF
TRBV19	once	CASSSTNTGELFF
TRBV28	NA	CASSLVLPRESAKNIQYF
TRBV7-6	NA	CASSLAQVSGANVLTF
TRBV9	NA	CASSVSGALKLFSGANVLTF
TRBV7-7	NA	CASSPGSGRPSEQFF
TRBV7-2	NA	CASRPPGGNTGELFF
TRBV27	NA	CASREGGSDEQFF
TRBV5-1	NA	CASSLGDRETTDTQYF